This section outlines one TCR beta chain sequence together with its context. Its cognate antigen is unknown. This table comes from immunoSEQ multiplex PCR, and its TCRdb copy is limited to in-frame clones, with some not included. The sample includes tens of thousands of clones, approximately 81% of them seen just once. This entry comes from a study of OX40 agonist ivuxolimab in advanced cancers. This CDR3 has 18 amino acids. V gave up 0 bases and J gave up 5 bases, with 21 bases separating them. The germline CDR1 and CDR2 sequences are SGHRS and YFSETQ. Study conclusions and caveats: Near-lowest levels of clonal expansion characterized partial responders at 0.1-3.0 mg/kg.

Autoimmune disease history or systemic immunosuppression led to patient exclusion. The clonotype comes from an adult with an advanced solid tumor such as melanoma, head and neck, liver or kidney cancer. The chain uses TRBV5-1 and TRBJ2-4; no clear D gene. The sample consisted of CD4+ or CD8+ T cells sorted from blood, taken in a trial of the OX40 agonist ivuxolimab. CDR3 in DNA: TGCGCCAGCAGCTTGGACCCCTCGGTGGCCAACCACCAAAACATTCAGTACTTC. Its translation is CASSLDPSVANHQNIQYF.